Reported below is one T cell receptor beta chain. What it binds is unknown. Described treatment: oral pan-JAK inhibitor, 5-10 mg twice daily. A FACSAria was used to sort CD4+ and CD8+ T cells. These cells came from PBMCs. The sequencing template was cDNA reverse transcribed from extracted RNA. Libraries were prepared by immunoSEQ multiplex PCR; TCRdb keeps only in-frame clonotypes and omits some of them. The table records about 180,000 clones, 51% of them present only once. The CDR3 runs to 18 residues. This specimen comes from a study of CD8+ T cells in alopecia areata. General observations from the study: Under tofacitinib, fewer expanded CD8+ clones appeared among the top 100 scalp clones.

This TCR was sampled from a human donor with alopecia areata. This rearrangement joins TRBV12-2 to TRBJ2-3; the table's D call TRBD2 went unverified against the DNA. TRBV12-2 is assigned pseudogene status. The sample here was CD8+ T cells sorted from blood, taken at approximately week 52, from a patient treated with tofacitinib. CDR3 nucleotides: TGTGCAAGTCGCTTAGAGATAGGCGGCCCCACAACAACAGATACGCAGTATTTT. The encoded protein is CASRLEIGGPTTTDTQYF.